The 26 T cell receptor beta chains below come from one sample, sequenced in a study of cytomegalovirus exposure and HLA in healthy donors. PCR amplification relied on 60 Vbeta primers (plus 13 Jbeta primers). Some clones are missing from TCRdb's copy, which holds only in-frame ones; the method was immunoSEQ multiplex PCR. Of some 170,000 clones in the sample, 82% were seen once. Sequencing used PBMCs. These TCRs come from a girl between 5 and 17 years old in good health and CMV-seropositive.

The chain recombines TRBV4-1 with TRBJ2-2; TRBD2 agrees at 9 bases. Trimming cost V 0 bases and J 7 bases; bases outside gene matches: 12. Germline V gene sequence: CDR1 MGHRA, CDR2 YSYEKL. This CDR3 comprises 18 residues. The CDR3 sequence is CASSQDRKASGKVGELFF. CDR3 nucleotides: TGCGCCAGCAGCCAAGATCGTAAGGCTAGCGGGAAAGTCGGGGAGCTGTTTTTT.

The V and J genes are TRBV28 and TRBJ2-6; D possibly corresponds to TRBD2 (5 bases). Trimming took off 3 bases at V and 6 bases at J, with 18 bases between the two ends. The germline V gene has CDR1 MDHEN and CDR2 SYDVKM. The CDR3 is 17 residues long. The CDR3 sequence: CASSFGRPWTQANVLTF. DNA of the CDR3: TGTGCCAGCAGTTTTGGTCGTCCCTGGACTCAGGCCAACGTCCTGACTTTC.

This clone showed up just once. The chain recombines TRBV2 with TRBJ2-7; D unresolved. Per germline, CDR1 SNHLY and CDR2 FYNNEI. V lost 2 bases to trimming and J lost 4 bases, with 12 bases between them. The CDR3 length is 14 residues. The CDR3 loop is CASSESEIAYEQYF. The CDR3 nucleotides read TGTGCCAGCAGTGAATCAGAAATTGCTTACGAGCAGTACTTC.

The rearrangement uses TRBV27 and TRBJ2-7, with 7 bases aligning to TRBD1. CDR1 and CDR2 from the germline V gene are MNHEY and SMNVEV (reference sequence). The length of the CDR3 is 13 residues. V dropped 4 bases and J dropped 3; count of bases not matched to a gene: 3. The CDR3 coding sequence is TGTGCCAGCAGTTATGGGACAGACTACGAGCAGTACTTC. Translation: CASSYGTDYEQYF.

This clone was counted between two and nine times. The gene calls are TRBV6-5 and TRBJ2-5, with TRBD1 matching 9 bases. The V gene end was trimmed by 5 bases and the J gene end by 5 bases; junction bases not matched to a gene: 9. Germline V gene lookup returns CDR1 MNHEY and CDR2 SVGAGI. The CDR3 has 15 amino acids. This CDR3 reads CASSRNTGGSETQYF. CDR3 bases: TGTGCCAGCAGTCGAAATACAGGGGGCTCGGAGACCCAGTACTTC.

This sequence joins TRBV10-3 and TRBJ2-3; TRBD2 agrees at 7 bases. The germline V gene has CDR1 ENHRY and CDR2 SYGVKD. Trimming cost V 9 bases and J 1 base; bases outside gene matches: 10. There are 15 residues in the CDR3. This chain's CDR3 is CAMQSGGTGTDTQYF. The CDR3 nucleotides are TGTGCCATGCAGTCGGGGGGTACGGGCACAGATACGCAGTATTTT.

The chain has TRBV25-1 and TRBJ1-3, with a possible D match to TRBD1 (5 bases). Germline V gene sequence: CDR1 MGHDK, CDR2 SYGVNS. Trimming pared 0 bases from V and 4 bases from J, leaving 7 bases between. The CDR3 runs 14 residues. The CDR3 sequence is CASSEYGGGNTIYF. CDR3 nucleotides: TGTGCCAGCAGTGAATACGGGGGAGGAAACACCATATATTTT.

The table lists this clone with a count of one. The rearrangement joins TRBV6-5 to TRBJ1-1; 9 positions agree with TRBD1. The CDR3 sequence is 13 residues long. J lost 7 bases, V lost 8 bases, and 8 bases had no gene match. The germline V gene encodes CDR1 MNHEY and CDR2 SVGAGI. This CDR3 reads CASGTTGGGEAFF. The CDR3, as DNA: TGTGCCAGCGGAACTACAGGGGGCGGTGAAGCTTTCTTT.

V is TRBV5-6 and J is TRBJ2-4, with D possibly TRBD1 on 5 matching bases. The CDR3 contains 14 residues. The ends were cut back, 1 base at V and 7 bases at J, with 12 bases in the middle. CDR1 and CDR2 (germline): SGHDT, YYEEEE. This CDR3 is CASSLKQVLNIQYF. The CDR3 DNA sequence: TGTGCCAGCAGCTTGAAACAGGTCCTCAACATTCAGTACTTC.

A few counts support this clone. This chain uses TRBV15 with TRBJ2-5; TRBD2 might be the D (6 bases). V lost 9 bases, J lost 4 bases, and 21 bases lay in between. The CDR3 runs 15 residues. CDR1 and CDR2 (germline): LNHNV, YYDKDF (reference sequence). The chain's CDR3 is CATTRPDGPRETQYF. CDR3 nucleotide sequence: TGTGCCACGACTAGACCCGACGGGCCAAGAGAGACCCAGTACTTC.

This clone has a handful of counts. The gene calls are TRBV28 and TRBJ2-7; 8 bases are shared with TRBD2. Germline V lookup: CDR1 MDHEN, CDR2 SYDVKM. V trimming: 4 bases; J trimming: 3 bases; junction bases outside the gene matches: 8. The CDR3 loop spans 15 amino acids. The CDR3 loop reads CASSSPREGSYEQYF. DNA for the CDR3: TGTGCCAGCAGTTCCCCTCGGGAGGGCAGCTACGAGCAGTACTTC.

The chain couples TRBV6-4 to TRBJ2-7, with TRBD2 identical over 13 bases. The CDR3 is 15 amino acids. V trimming: 8 bases; J trimming: 4 bases; junction bases outside the gene matches: 8. The germline V gene has CDR1 MRHNA and CDR2 SNTAGT. The CDR3 DNA reads as TGTGCCAGCCCCGGGACTAGCGGGATTCCGTACGAGCAGTACTTC. Amino acid sequence: CASPGTSGIPYEQYF.

The rearrangement joins TRBV28 to TRBJ1-1, with a possible D match to TRBD1 (5 bases). This CDR3 comprises 15 residues. V was shortened by 4 bases and J by 4 bases, with 16 bases between the two germline ends. Per the germline V gene, CDR1 is MDHEN and CDR2 is SYDVKM. CDR3 residues: CASSYTNGGSTEAFF. The CDR3 DNA sequence: TGTGCCAGCAGTTACACTAACGGGGGATCCACTGAAGCTTTCTTT.

The J gene is TRBJ2-7, the V gene TRBV27, with 7 bases matching TRBD1. Germline V gene lookup returns CDR1 MNHEY and CDR2 SMNVEV (reference sequence). The V and J ends lost 8 bases and 2 bases, in that order; junction bases with no gene match: 6. The CDR3 spans 13 residues. CDR3 coding DNA: TGTGCCAGCCTTAGACAGGGTACCTACGAGCAGTACTTC. This translates into CASLRQGTYEQYF.

The gene calls are TRBV27 and TRBJ2-7, with 12 nucleotides matching TRBD2. Per the germline V gene, CDR1 is MNHEY and CDR2 is SMNVEV (reference sequence). This CDR3 contains 15 residues. J gave up 3 bases and V 6 bases, and 6 bases lay outside the gene matches. The CDR3 reads CASSGLAGKNYEQYF. In DNA form, the CDR3 reads TGTGCCAGCAGCGGACTAGCGGGAAAAAACTACGAGCAGTACTTC.

V and J are TRBV6-5 and TRBJ1-4; 9 nucleotides agree with TRBD1. After removal of 5 bases from V and 5 bases from J, the junction contained 6 bases not matched to a gene. The CDR3 consists of 15 residues. Germline assignment: CDR1 MNHEY and CDR2 SVGAGI. The CDR3 loop is CASSRPGQGNEKLFF. CDR3 nucleotides: TGTGCCAGCAGTCGACCGGGACAGGGCAATGAAAAACTGTTTTTT.

The rearrangement uses TRBV12-5 and TRBJ2-5; 13 nucleotides align to TRBD2. Germline V gene data show CDR1 as LGHNT and CDR2 as FRNRAP. The CDR3 sequence is 15 residues long. The trim removed 6 bases at V and 5 bases at J, leaving 6 bases unmatched. The CDR3 region has the DNA TGTGCTAGTGGCCCCGGACTAGCGGGAGAGGAGACCCAGTACTTC. Protein product: CASGPGLAGEETQYF.

The CDR3 here is CATSSDRGRKTEAFF. CDR3 nucleotide sequence: TGTGCCACCAGCAGTGACAGGGGGCGGAAGACTGAAGCTTTCTTT. The V call is TRBV15, the J call TRBJ1-1; 10 bases match TRBD1. The germline gives CDR1 LNHNV, CDR2 YYDKDF (reference sequence). The CDR3 covers 15 residues. Germline trimming cut 3 bases from V and 5 bases from J; bases unmatched to any gene: 6.

This clone has only a few counts. The chain has TRBV5-1 and TRBJ1-1; D may be TRBD1 (6 bases). The CDR3 runs 14 residues. V gave up 1 base and J gave up 1 base, with 8 bases separating them. CDR1 and CDR2 (germline): SGHRS, YFSETQ. CDR3 residues: CASSLTTGNTEAFF. The CDR3, as DNA: TGCGCCAGCAGCTTGACGACAGGGAACACTGAAGCTTTCTTT.

This clone was observed a single time. The chain joins TRBV2 to TRBJ2-7; 9 positions agree with TRBD1. J lost 1 base, V lost 4 bases, and 5 bases had no gene match. Per the germline V gene, CDR1 is SNHLY and CDR2 is FYNNEI. The CDR3 has 15 amino acids. The CDR3 nucleotides read TGTGCCAGCAGTGCGCGACAGGGGGGATCCTACGAGCAGTACTTC. It encodes CASSARQGGSYEQYF.

The chain employs TRBV7-9 and TRBJ1-2; maybe TRBD1 (6 bases). CDR3 size: 15 residues. The ends were cut back, 5 bases at V and 3 bases at J, with 16 bases in the middle. Germline-derived CDR1 and CDR2 are SEHNR and FQNEAQ (reference sequence). The CDR3, as DNA: TGTGCCAGCAGCGCCCGGGACAAGGGGTACTATGGCTACACCTTC. Amino acids: CASSARDKGYYGYTF.

The J gene is TRBJ1-2, the V gene TRBV5-1; D may be TRBD1 (5 bases). V shed 0 bases and J shed 7 bases, with 16 bases lying between them. Germline V gene sequence: CDR1 SGHRS, CDR2 YFSETQ. CDR3 size: 15 residues. CDR3 loop: CASSLAGTLGRGYTF. CDR3 nucleotide sequence: TGCGCCAGCAGCTTGGCCGGGACTCTGGGCCGTGGCTACACCTTC.

The V call is TRBV28, the J call TRBJ2-5; TRBD1 matches at 11 bases. V lost 8 bases to trimming and J lost 3 bases; unmatched junction nucleotides: 5. Per the germline V gene, CDR1 is MDHEN and CDR2 is SYDVKM. This CDR3 has 14 amino acids. The CDR3 protein is CASRRDRGEETQYF. In DNA form, the CDR3 reads TGTGCCAGCCGCAGGGACAGGGGGGAAGAGACCCAGTACTTC.

This chain uses TRBV20-1 with TRBJ2-1, with 9 bases identical to TRBD1. Germline-derived CDR1 and CDR2 are DFQATT and SNEGSKA (reference sequence). The CDR3 runs to 11 residues. V trimming: 1 base; J trimming: 14 bases; junction bases outside the gene matches: 3. The CDR3 sequence: CSARVRDREFF. CDR3 in DNA: TGCAGTGCTAGAGTCCGGGACAGGGAGTTCTTC.

The J gene is TRBJ1-2, the V gene TRBV6-1, with a tentative D call TRBD1 (5 bases). The CDR3 totals 12 residues. The V gene lost 1 base and the J gene lost 7 bases, with 7 bases spanning the gap. From germline, CDR1 is MNHNS and CDR2 SASEGT. The CDR3 nucleotides are TGTGCCAGCAGTGAAGGCGGGGCTGGCTACACCTTC. Residues: CASSEGGAGYTF.

The chain joins TRBV4-3 to TRBJ2-7; 7 nucleotides match TRBD2. V shed 0 bases and J 7 bases; nucleotides not matched to a gene: 12. Germline CDR1 reads LGHNA; CDR2 reads YSLEER. This CDR3 is built from 16 residues. CDR3 residues: CASSQDRRGEGGEQYF. CDR3 DNA sequence: TGCGCCAGCAGCCAAGATAGACGGGGGGAGGGAGGGGAGCAGTACTTC.